Each of the 20 T cell receptor beta chains below was sequenced from the same sample in a study of blood T cell repertoires in COVID-19. Some clones are missing from TCRdb's copy, which holds only in-frame ones; the method was immunoSEQ multiplex PCR. This sample yields roughly 450,000 clones, of which less than 95% are seen a single time; 0.6% belongs to the top ten. Input material: PBMCs or T cells enriched from blood (not recorded which). All receptors come from a man aged 18 to 29 who had recovered from COVID-19.

The V and J genes are TRBV9 and TRBJ2-1, with 7 nucleotides matching TRBD1. Germline assignment: CDR1 SGDLS and CDR2 YYNGEE. There are 17 residues in the CDR3. Trimming removed 2 bases from V and 6 bases from J; junction bases left unmatched: 14. The CDR3 DNA follows: TGTGCCAGCAGCGTGGGTGAATTGAGACAGGGTAGCAATGAGCAGTTCTTC. Its translation is CASSVGELRQGSNEQFF.

V and J are TRBV27 and TRBJ1-4; no reliable D call. Trimming took 5 bases from V and 7 from J, leaving 11 bases between them. The CDR3 length is 13 residues. The germline V gene encodes CDR1 MNHEY and CDR2 SMNVEV (reference sequence). CDR3 residues: CASSPHYIEKLFF. DNA of the CDR3: TGTGCCAGCAGTCCCCACTATATTGAAAAACTGTTTTTT.

The gene calls are TRBV4-1 and TRBJ2-1, with 8 bases fitting TRBD2. The CDR3 loop spans 16 amino acids. CDR1 and CDR2 (germline): MGHRA, YSYEKL. Germline trimming cut 4 bases from V and 3 bases from J; bases unmatched to any gene: 8. DNA for the CDR3: TGCGCCAGCAGCCCTAGGACTAGCAGCTACTACAATGAGCAGTTCTTC. Translating gives CASSPRTSSYYNEQFF.

The chain combines TRBV29-1 with TRBJ1-2, with D unclear. There are 15 residues in the CDR3. CDR1 is SQVTM, CDR2 ANQGSEA, per germline. V shed 3 bases and J shed 3 bases, with 17 bases lying between them. CDR3 nucleotides: TGCAGCGTTGATACGTCTCGCGGATTTGACTATGGCTACACCTTC. Protein sequence: CSVDTSRGFDYGYTF.

The chain has TRBV12-3 or TRBV12-4 and TRBJ2-5; 8 nucleotides line up with TRBD1. With V trimmed by 6 bases and J by 1 base, 1 base remained unmatched. There are 13 residues in the CDR3. The CDR3 loop reads CASRQGVQETQYF. The CDR3 nucleotides read TGTGCCAGCAGACAGGGGGTCCAAGAGACCCAGTACTTC.

The V call is TRBV19, the J call TRBJ2-1, with 10 nucleotides matching TRBD2. The germline gives CDR1 LNHDA, CDR2 SQIVND (reference sequence). There are 15 residues in the CDR3. After removal of 5 bases from V and 3 bases from J, the junction contained 4 bases not matched to a gene. Here the CDR3 DNA reads TGTGCCAGTAGTCCCCTAGCGGGGGACTACAATGAGCAGTTCTTC. It yields the protein CASSPLAGDYNEQFF.

CDR3 DNA: TGTGCCAGCAGCCCCTTGCTGCAGGGCGTAGGAAACACCATATATTTT. Translating gives CASSPLLQGVGNTIYF. This chain connects TRBV5-5 to TRBJ1-3, with D maybe TRBD1 (5 bases). The CDR3 runs to 16 residues. V lost 4 bases and J 4 bases, leaving 18 bases between the germline ends. Germline CDR1 reads SGHKS; CDR2 reads YYEKEE (reference sequence).

CDR3 nucleotides: TGTGCCAGCAGTAGGACAAGGGGTGAAAAACTGTTTTTT. As protein: CASSRTRGEKLFF. The chain joins TRBV6-5 to TRBJ1-4; maybe TRBD1 (5 bases). The length of the CDR3 is 13 residues. With 5 bases removed from V and 7 bases from J, the gap between germline ends came to 11 bases. CDR1 and CDR2 (germline): MNHEY, SVGAGI.

The genes are TRBV7-8 and TRBJ2-7; tentative D call: TRBD1 (6 bases). The CDR3 sequence is 14 residues long. Per the germline V gene, CDR1 is SGHVS and CDR2 is FQNEAQ. Trimming cost V 2 bases and J 6 bases, with 14 bases left between them. The CDR3 here is CASSLTQGRIEQYF. As DNA, the CDR3 is TGTGCCAGCAGCTTAACCCAGGGGAGAATCGAGCAGTACTTC.

The rearrangement joins TRBV24-1 to TRBJ2-2, with TRBD2 matching over 9 bases. Losses at the gene ends were 3 bases for V and 1 base for J; bases not matched to a gene: 5. Germline lookup yields CDR1 KGHDR and CDR2 SFDVKD. The CDR3 runs to 17 residues. CDR3 sequence: CATSDLGTSLNTGELFF. CDR3 nucleotide sequence: TGTGCCACCAGTGATCTGGGGACTAGCCTGAACACCGGGGAGCTGTTTTTT.

The chain recombines TRBV11-2 with TRBJ2-7, with D perhaps TRBD2 (6 bases). From germline, CDR1 is SGHAT and CDR2 FQNNGV. The V end lost 3 bases, the J end lost 0 bases, and 21 bases lay between the germline ends. This CDR3 contains 18 residues. CDR3 residues: CASSFPTGLAHFSYEQYF. The CDR3 DNA reads TGTGCCAGCAGCTTTCCCACCGGCCTAGCGCACTTCTCCTACGAGCAGTACTTC.

This clone was observed a few times. The gene calls are TRBV11-2 and TRBJ1-5; no firm D call. CDR1 and CDR2 from the germline V gene are SGHAT and FQNNGV. V was pared by 2 bases and J by 5 bases, with 7 bases between. This CDR3 has 13 residues. The CDR3 bases are TGTGCCAGCAGCTTATTCTCGGATCAGCCCCAGCATTTT. This translates into CASSLFSDQPQHF.

The V call is TRBV27, the J call TRBJ2-7; TRBD1 matches 7 bases. The CDR3 is 15 amino acids. Germline V gene data show CDR1 as MNHEY and CDR2 as SMNVEV (reference sequence). The ends lost 5 bases at V and 4 bases at J; junction bases unmatched: 11. As DNA, the CDR3 is TGTGCCAGCAGTCCCCTGCAGGGGGTTGGGTACGAGCAGTACTTC. This encodes CASSPLQGVGYEQYF.

The CDR3 sequence: CASSQEGTSGRDEQFF. DNA of the CDR3: TGCGCCAGCAGCCAAGAAGGGACTAGCGGGAGAGATGAGCAGTTCTTC. This chain links TRBV4-1 with TRBJ2-1; TRBD2 matches at 14 bases. V dropped 0 bases and J dropped 8; count of bases not matched to a gene: 3. This CDR3 has 16 residues. CDR1 MGHRA and CDR2 YSYEKL come from the germline V gene.

This clone was counted only a few times. The chain uses TRBV10-2 and TRBJ2-3; 9 bases fit TRBD2. Germline V gives CDR1 WSHSY, CDR2 SAAADI. The V segment lost 4 bases and the J segment 6 bases; nucleotides outside the gene matches: 5. The CDR3 loop spans 14 amino acids. This CDR3 is CASSVRGGVDTQYF. The CDR3 coding sequence is TGCGCCAGCAGTGTGCGGGGGGGTGTGGATACGCAGTATTTT.

J is TRBJ1-1 and V is TRBV5-4; a weak D match, TRBD1 (5 bases). V was shortened by 2 bases and J by 8 bases, with 10 bases between the two germline ends. This CDR3 has 12 amino acids. The germline gives CDR1 SGHNT, CDR2 YYREEE (reference sequence). For the CDR3, the DNA is TGTGCCAGCAGCTTAGCAGGGATAGAAGCTTTCTTT. The encoded protein is CASSLAGIEAFF.

The gene calls are TRBV25-1 and TRBJ2-1; 7 bases agree with TRBD2. Looked up from germline, CDR1 is MGHDK and CDR2 is SYGVNS. V shed 3 bases, J shed 3 bases, and the junction held 11 bases outside the gene matches. The CDR3 is made up of 17 amino acids. CDR3 sequence reads: CASSDLSGTAYYNEQFF. CDR3 nucleotide sequence: TGTGCCAGCAGTGATCTGAGCGGGACGGCTTACTACAATGAGCAGTTCTTC. The whole variable domain, remainder taken from reference TRBV25-1 and TRBJ2-1, is EADIYQTPRYLVIGTGKKITLECSQTMGHDKMYWYQQDPGMELHLIHYSYGVNSTEKGDLSSESTVSRIRTEHFPLTLESARPSHTSQYLCASSDLSGTAYYNEQFFGPGTRLTVL.

The chain is built from TRBV20-1 and TRBJ2-1; 8 bases are shared with TRBD1. This CDR3 is 11 amino acids long. Germline assignment: CDR1 DFQATT and CDR2 SNEGSKA (reference sequence). J was trimmed by 9 bases and V by 6 bases; bases with no gene match: 4. This chain's CDR3 is CSARGLGEQFF. The CDR3 DNA sequence: TGCAGTGCCAGGGGGCTGGGTGAGCAGTTCTTC.

The chain combines TRBV28 with TRBJ2-7; 7 bases match TRBD1. This CDR3 region has 15 residues. With V trimmed by 5 bases and J by 4 bases, 11 bases remained unmatched. Germline CDR1 MDHEN, CDR2 SYDVKM. The CDR3 coding sequence is TGTGCCAGCAGTAATTTACAGGGGCTCAAGTACGAGCAGTACTTC. Translating gives CASSNLQGLKYEQYF.

The V and J genes are TRBV29-1 and TRBJ2-5; D perhaps matches TRBD2 (5 bases). The CDR3 has 11 residues. V dropped 5 bases and J dropped 5 bases, with 9 bases sitting between them. The V gene's germline CDR1 is SQVTM and CDR2 ANQGSEA. In DNA, the CDR3 is TGCAGCGTTAGGACGGGGGAGACCCAGTACTTC. This translates into CSVRTGETQYF. Drawing the rest from reference TRBV29-1 and TRBJ2-5, the complete variable domain is SAVISQKPSRDICQRGTSLTIQCQVDSQVTMMFWYRQQPGQSLTLIATANQGSEATYESGFVIDKFPISRPNLTFSTLTVSNMSPEDSSIYLCSVRTGETQYFGPGTRLLVL.